This T cell receptor beta chain was obtained from a study of T-cell memory formation after mild COVID-19. Study at large: Largely donor-specific TCR clusters were found.

UMIs and sample barcodes were carried by the TCR alpha and TCR beta cDNA libraries that 5'RACE produced using constant-segment primers. TCRdb re-analysed the 5' RACE reads in MiXCR, keeping a single row per CDR3 protein. This table holds around 310,000 distinct CDR3 sequences, about a sixth found once. The CDR3 totals 18 residues. Per germline, CDR1 LGHNA and CDR2 YNFKEQ. Trimming left V 0 bases short and J 0 bases short, with 15 bases between. Study findings and constraints: Contracting CD4+ clones sat mainly in CM and EM; CD8+ in EMRA. The authors left the SARS-CoV-2 specificity of second-wave clones peaking on day 37 unconfirmed.

This clonotype was counted only a few times. Its antigen is currently unknown. This sequence was found in a man aged 18 to 29 who had mild COVID-19 (a few samples of this study predate the infection). Cell type and time point are not known. Specimen: PBMCs or a T cell subset sorted from them (not recorded which). V and J are TRBV4-2 and TRBJ1-3; D is undetermined. DNA for the CDR3: TGTGCCAGCAGCCAAGATCTGGTTAGGGTCCCCTCTGGAAACACCATATATTTT. Amino acids: CASSQDLVRVPSGNTIYF.